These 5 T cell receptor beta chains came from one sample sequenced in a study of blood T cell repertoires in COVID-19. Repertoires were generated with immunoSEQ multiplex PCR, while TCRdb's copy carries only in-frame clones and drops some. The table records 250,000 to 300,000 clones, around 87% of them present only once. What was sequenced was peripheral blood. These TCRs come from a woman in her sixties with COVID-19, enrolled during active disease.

The CDR3 nucleotides are TGTGCCAGCAGTTTTTCAGATCAGCCCCAGCATTTT. Translated, it gives CASSFSDQPQHF. The chain links TRBV28 to TRBJ1-5; D ambiguous. Germline V gene lookup returns CDR1 MDHEN and CDR2 SYDVKM. Deletions cut 3 bases from V and 5 bases from J, with 5 bases between. CDR3 length: 12 residues. Full variable domain (missing parts from reference TRBV28 and TRBJ1-5): DVKVTQSSRYLVKRTGEKVFLECVQDMDHENMFWYRQDPGLGLRLIYFSYDVKMKEKGDIPEGYSVSREKKERFSLILESASTNQTSMYLCASSFSDQPQHFGDGTRLSIL.

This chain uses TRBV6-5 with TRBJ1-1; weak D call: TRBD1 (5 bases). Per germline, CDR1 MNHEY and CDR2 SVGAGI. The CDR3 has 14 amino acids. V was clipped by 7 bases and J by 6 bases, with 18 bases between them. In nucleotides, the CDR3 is TGTGCCAGCATCCCTCCGGGGGGGAGGTCTGAAGCTTTCTTT. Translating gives CASIPPGGRSEAFF.

The CDR3 sequence is CAWSVLGEGNEQFF. The CDR3 coding sequence is TGTGCCTGGAGTGTATTAGGGGAAGGCAATGAGCAGTTCTTC. This chain links TRBV30 with TRBJ2-1; maybe TRBD1 (5 bases). The CDR3 contains 14 residues. Germline V gives CDR1 GTSNPN, CDR2 SVGIG (reference sequence). Between the trimmed V and J ends, which lost 0 bases and 6 bases, there was a span of 12 bases. The complete variable domain, with remaining parts taken from reference TRBV30 and TRBJ2-1, reads SQTIHQWPATLVQPVGSPLSLECTVEGTSNPNLYWYRQAAGRGLQLLFYSVGIGQISSEVPQNLSASRPQDRQFILSSKKLLLSDSGFYLCAWSVLGEGNEQFFGPGTRLTVL.

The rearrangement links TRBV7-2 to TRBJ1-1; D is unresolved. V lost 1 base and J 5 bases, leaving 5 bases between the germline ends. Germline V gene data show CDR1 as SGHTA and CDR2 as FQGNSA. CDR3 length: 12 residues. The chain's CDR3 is CASSLVRTEAFF. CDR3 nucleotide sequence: TGTGCCAGCAGCTTAGTTCGGACTGAAGCTTTCTTT. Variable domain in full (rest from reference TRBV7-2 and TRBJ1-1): GAGVSQSPSNKVTEKGKDVELRCDPISGHTALYWYRQSLGQGLEFLIYFQGNSAPDKSGLPSDRFSAERTGGSVSTLTIQRTQQEDSAVYLCASSLVRTEAFFGQGTRLTVV.

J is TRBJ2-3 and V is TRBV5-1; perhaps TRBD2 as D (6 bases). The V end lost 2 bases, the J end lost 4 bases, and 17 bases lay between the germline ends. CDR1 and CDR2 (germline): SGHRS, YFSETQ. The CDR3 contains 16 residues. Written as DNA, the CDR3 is TGCGCCAGCAGCTTTTCCCAACGGGAGTATGCAGATACGCAGTATTTT. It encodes CASSFSQREYADTQYF.